The sequence of this T cell receptor beta chain was determined in a study of T cell responses to AZD1222 COVID-19 vaccine. General study results and limits: Close to half of spike-specific TCRs reportedly recognize unmutated variant regions. Sampling that yielded the repertoires occurred only after the peak T cell response.

Sequenced by immunoSEQ multiplex PCR; TCRdb stores in-frame clones only, minus some. This sample carries under 200,000 clones, 87% of them seen once, and the ten largest clones take 0.95% to 1.1%. The V end lost 0 bases, the J end lost 5 bases, and 13 bases lay between the germline ends. CDR1 is LNHNV and CDR2 is YYDKDF in the germline V gene (reference sequence). This CDR3 has 15 amino acids. The table lists this clone with a count of one. What it recognizes is unknown. This rearrangement joins TRBV15 to TRBJ2-5; D gene uncertain. Specimen: peripheral blood, collected 28 days after the second AZD1222 dose. The origin of this receptor is an adult who received the AZD1222 COVID-19 vaccine. The DNA for the CDR3 is TGTGCCACCAGCAGAGACGAGGTGGTCCGGGAGACCCAGTACTTC. Translation gives CATSRDEVVRETQYF.